These 5 T cell receptor beta chains share one sample of origin, sequenced in a study of cytomegalovirus exposure and HLA in healthy donors (dated by TCRdb to about 2017). The receptor library was made with the immunoSEQ multiplex PCR assay. For the multiplex PCR, a mixture combining 60 forward primers for TCR Vbeta segments and 13 reverse primers for TCR Jbeta segments was used. TCRdb limited this immuneACCESS table to in-frame rearrangements with V and J called. A share of clones is missing; checked studies link under half to unresolved V genes, and the rest is unexplained. The sample table contains more than 90,000 clones; only one count was recorded for about 60% of them. The ten largest clones capture about 2% of the sample. The material sequenced was PBMCs. The receptors here all came from a woman in her 30s in good health and CMV-seronegative.

This chain links TRBV2 with TRBJ1-4, with 7 bases lining up with TRBD1. This CDR3 has 15 residues. Per the germline V gene, CDR1 is SNHLY and CDR2 is FYNNEI. V lost 7 bases, J lost 4 bases, and 9 bases stayed unmatched. CDR3 DNA sequence: TGTGCCAGCATGCAAAGGACAGGTTTTAATGAAAAACTGTTTTTT. The encoded protein is CASMQRTGFNEKLFF.

This clone was picked up one time. The identical CDR3 is also encoded by other nucleotide sequences in the sample. The V gene is TRBV4-1, the J gene TRBJ1-1; D is possibly TRBD1 (5 bases). This CDR3 comprises 14 residues. Trimming shortened V by 3 bases and J by 11 bases, and 19 bases separated the two germline ends. CDR1 is MGHRA, CDR2 YSYEKL, per germline. The CDR3 loop reads CASSHTSGGGEAFF. For the CDR3, the DNA is TGCGCCAGCAGCCACACCAGCGGGGGAGGTGAGGCTTTCTTT.

In its sample, this clone was seen a few times. V is TRBV7-9 and J is TRBJ1-1; 12 positions agree with TRBD1. The CDR3 runs to 17 residues. After removal of 4 bases from V and 4 bases from J, the junction contained 10 bases not matched to a gene. Germline CDR1 and CDR2: SEHNR and FQNEAQ (reference sequence). Here the CDR3 DNA reads TGTGCCAGCAGCTCATCCCCGGGACAGGGGGCTGGCACTGAAGCTTTCTTT. As protein: CASSSSPGQGAGTEAFF.

The V and J genes are TRBV5-1 and TRBJ2-1; D is ambiguous. V lost 4 bases to trimming and J lost 1 base, with 6 bases between them. Germline assignment: CDR1 SGHRS and CDR2 YFSETQ. The CDR3 runs to 13 residues. This chain's CDR3 is CASSTRSYNEQFF. For the CDR3, the DNA is TGCGCCAGCAGCACACGTTCCTACAATGAGCAGTTCTTC. Full variable domain (remainder filled in from reference TRBV5-1 and TRBJ2-1): KAGVTQTPRYLIKTRGQQVTLSCSPISGHRSVSWYQQTPGQGLQFLFEYFSETQRNKGNFPGRFSGRQFSNSRSEMNVSTLELGDSALYLCASSTRSYNEQFFGPGTRLTVL.

V gene TRBV30 combines with J gene TRBJ2-2, with 10 bases that match TRBD2. The CDR3 sequence is 16 residues long. V was pared by 5 bases and J by 2 bases, with 8 bases of the junction left unmatched. Germline loops: CDR1 GTSNPN, CDR2 SVGIG (reference sequence). This CDR3 is CAWATSGRANTGELFF. In DNA, the CDR3 is TGTGCCTGGGCCACCAGCGGGAGGGCTAACACCGGGGAGCTGTTTTTT.